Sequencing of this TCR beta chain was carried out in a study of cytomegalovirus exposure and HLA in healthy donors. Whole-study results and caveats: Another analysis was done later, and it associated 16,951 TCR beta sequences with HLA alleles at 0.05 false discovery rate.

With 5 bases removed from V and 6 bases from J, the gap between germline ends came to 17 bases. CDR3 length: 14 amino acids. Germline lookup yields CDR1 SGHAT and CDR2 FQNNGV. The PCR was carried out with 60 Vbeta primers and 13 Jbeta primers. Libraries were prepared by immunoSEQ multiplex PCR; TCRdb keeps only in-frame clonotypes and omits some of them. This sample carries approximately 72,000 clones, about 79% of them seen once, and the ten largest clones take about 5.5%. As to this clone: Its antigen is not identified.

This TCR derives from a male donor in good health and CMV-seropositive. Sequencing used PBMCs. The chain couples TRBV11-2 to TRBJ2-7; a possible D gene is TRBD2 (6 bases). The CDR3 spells CASSQGLSTGEQYF. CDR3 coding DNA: TGTGCCAGCAGCCAGGGACTGTCGACGGGCGAGCAGTACTTC. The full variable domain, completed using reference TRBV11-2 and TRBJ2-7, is EAGVAQSPRYKIIEKRQSVAFWCNPISGHATLYWYQQILGQGPKLLIQFQNNGVVDDSQLPKDRFSAERLKGVDSTLKIQPAKLEDSAVYLCASSQGLSTGEQYFGPGTRLTVT.